This record concerns one T cell receptor beta chain sequence. Original methodology: From reference gene primer amplification, estimates of nucleated cell counts were derived. TCRdb's copy holds only in-frame clones and misses some; the assay was immunoSEQ multiplex PCR. V and J calls and clone size are given by that table; D and trimming were obtained from the DNA. Seen here are more than 150,000 clones, roughly 87% observed once, and the top ten hold around 2%. The participants were between about 18 and 100 years old and came from 24 US areas. The sample is drawn from a study of blood T cell repertoires in COVID-19. Study-level background: T cells, B-cell-depleted T cells, or PBMCs supplied cDNA or gDNA.

This clonotype was obtained from a young woman who had recovered from COVID-19. Sample: PBMCs or T cells enriched from blood (not recorded which).

CDR3 bases: TGTGCCAGCAGCGCGACTGGACTCTACGAGCAGTACTTC. As protein: CASSATGLYEQYF. This rearrangement joins TRBV7-2 to TRBJ2-7; a possible D gene is TRBD2 (5 bases). CDR3 length: 13 amino acids. Germline CDR1 SGHTA, CDR2 FQGNSA. Trimming cost V 5 bases and J 3 bases, with 11 bases left between them.